The 22 T cell receptor beta chains listed next were all sequenced from one sample in a study of early stage breast cancer tumors. Assay: immunoSEQ multiplex PCR; the TCRdb copy retains only in-frame clones and omits some. The repertoire holds around 30,000 clones, with around 75% as singletons. The sample was breast tumor tissue. The receptors here all came from a person aged 30 to 39 with breast cancer.

This sequence joins TRBV19 and TRBJ1-4, with 8 bases identical to TRBD1. Losses at the gene ends were 5 bases for V and 3 bases for J; bases not matched to a gene: 5. CDR3 length equals 15 residues. From germline, CDR1 is LNHDA and CDR2 SQIVND (reference sequence). As DNA, the CDR3 is TGTGCCAGTAGTTTCCGACAGGGGCCTAATGAAAAACTGTTTTTT. Amino acids: CASSFRQGPNEKLFF.

This clone has only a few counts. CDR3 in DNA: TGTGCCAGCAGCGTTACCGGGACCGCATATGGCTACACCTTC. It yields the protein CASSVTGTAYGYTF. The chain links TRBV7-8 to TRBJ1-2, with D tentatively TRBD1 (5 bases). From germline, CDR1 is SGHVS and CDR2 FQNEAQ. This CDR3 has 14 residues. V dropped 5 bases and J dropped 5 bases, with 15 bases sitting between them. The full variable domain, in which reference TRBV7-8 and TRBJ1-2 provide the parts outside the CDR3, is GAGVSQSPRYKVAKRGQDVALRCDPISGHVSLFWYQQALGQGPEFLTYFQNEAQLDKSGLPSDRFFAERPEGSVSTLKIQRTQQEDSAVYLCASSVTGTAYGYTFGSGTRLTVV.

In this sample, this clone turned up a few times. V is TRBV19 and J is TRBJ2-7; a possible D gene is TRBD2 (5 bases). The CDR3 is 15 amino acids. Per the germline V gene, CDR1 is LNHDA and CDR2 is SQIVND (reference sequence). V was cut by 0 bases and J by 2 bases, with 11 bases left in between. CDR3 region: CASSIDLVSAYEQYF. In DNA form, the CDR3 reads TGTGCCAGTAGTATAGATCTGGTTAGCGCCTACGAGCAGTACTTC.

The V call is TRBV30, the J call TRBJ1-3, with D perhaps matching TRBD1 (5 bases). This CDR3 is built from 16 residues. CDR1 is GTSNPN and CDR2 is SVGIG in the germline V gene (reference sequence). Trimming took 1 base from V and 0 from J, leaving 13 bases between them. CDR3 DNA: TGTGCCTGGAGTGGAATAACAGGACACTCTGGAAACACCATATATTTT. This codes for CAWSGITGHSGNTIYF.

The J gene is TRBJ2-1, the V gene TRBV11-2; the D gene is possibly TRBD1 (6 bases). Trimming removed 3 bases at V and 7 bases at J, with 16 bases between. This CDR3 contains 15 residues. The germline V gene has CDR1 SGHAT and CDR2 FQNNGV. The CDR3 sequence: CASSLTGHRSNEQFF. Here the CDR3 DNA reads TGTGCCAGCAGCTTGACGGGACATAGATCTAATGAGCAGTTCTTC.

The rearrangement joins TRBV9 to TRBJ2-2; no clear D gene. Per germline, CDR1 SGDLS and CDR2 YYNGEE. The CDR3 runs to 12 residues. Trimming shortened V by 1 base and J by 3 bases, and 1 base separated the two germline ends. CDR3 coding DNA: TGTGCCAGCAGCGTATACACCGGGGAGCTGTTTTTT. It is translated as CASSVYTGELFF. The variable domain in full, completed from reference TRBV9 and TRBJ2-2, reads DSGVTQTPKHLITATGQRVTLRCSPRSGDLSVYWYQQSLDQGLQFLIQYYNGEERAKGNILERFSAQQFPDLHSELNLSSLELGDSALYFCASSVYTGELFFGEGSRLTVL.

This clone was detected only a few times. The chain employs TRBV5-1 and TRBJ2-3; D is uncertain. Per the germline V gene, CDR1 is SGHRS and CDR2 is YFSETQ. V lost 4 bases and J lost 6, with 12 bases in between. The CDR3 is 13 amino acids. The CDR3 nucleotides are TGCGCCAGCAGCCGGCCCAAGGAGGATACGCAGTATTTT. It is translated as CASSRPKEDTQYF.

This chain links TRBV5-1 with TRBJ2-5; D call uncertain. Germline V gene lookup returns CDR1 SGHRS and CDR2 YFSETQ. This CDR3 contains 12 residues. Trimming took 4 bases from V and 1 from J, leaving 5 bases between them. The DNA for the CDR3 is TGCGCCAGCAGCACTTTCCAAGAGACCCAGTACTTC. Translation: CASSTFQETQYF.

This rearrangement joins TRBV18 to TRBJ1-1; D is unresolved. The V and J ends lost 3 bases and 6 bases respectively, with 8 bases between them. Germline V gene data show CDR1 as KGHSH and CDR2 as LQKENI. This CDR3 is 12 amino acids long. In nucleotides, the CDR3 is TGTGCCAGCTCACCGCGCCTCCCTGAAGCTTTCTTT. It specifies CASSPRLPEAFF.

V is TRBV5-1 and J is TRBJ2-5; 10 positions match TRBD2. The V and J ends lost 6 bases and 1 base, in that order; junction bases with no gene match: 12. CDR1 and CDR2 (germline): SGHRS, YFSETQ. The CDR3 has 17 amino acids. The CDR3 bases are TGCGCCAGCAAGTTGGCATGGGGACTAGCGATCCAAGAGACCCAGTACTTC. Translated: CASKLAWGLAIQETQYF.

The chain joins TRBV27 to TRBJ2-3; unclear D gene. Trimming took off 3 bases at V and 2 bases at J, with 18 bases between the two ends. CDR1 and CDR2 from the germline V gene are MNHEY and SMNVEV (reference sequence). The CDR3 is 17 amino acids. CDR3 in DNA: TGTGCCAGCAGTTTTAGGTTCGGGCAGCCTCCCACAGATACGCAGTATTTT. Translated, it gives CASSFRFGQPPTDTQYF.

V and J are TRBV5-5 and TRBJ1-2, with 11 bases identical to TRBD1. Losses at the gene ends were 4 bases for V and 3 bases for J; bases not matched to a gene: 8. CDR3 size: 16 residues. In germline, CDR1 is SGHKS, CDR2 YYEKEE (reference sequence). CDR3 in DNA: TGTGCCAGCAGCGGGGCAAAGGGACAGGGGGACTATGGCTACACCTTC. It yields the protein CASSGAKGQGDYGYTF.

This clone was counted a single time. The chain uses TRBV7-6 and TRBJ1-6, with D maybe TRBD1 (6 bases). V lost 5 bases to trimming and J lost 0 bases, with 11 bases between them. Germline values: CDR1 SGHVS, CDR2 FNYEAQ. CDR3 length: 16 residues. The CDR3: CASSPDSSSYNSPLHF. The CDR3 DNA reads TGTGCCAGCAGCCCGGACAGTAGCTCCTATAATTCACCCCTCCACTTT.

The genes are TRBV6-4 and TRBJ2-3; 8 positions match TRBD2. Germline trimming cut 8 bases from V and 4 bases from J; bases unmatched to any gene: 14. The CDR3 is 16 residues long. CDR1 is MRHNA and CDR2 is SNTAGT in the germline V gene. The CDR3 loop is CASPYDGSGSSDTQYF. The CDR3 DNA reads TGTGCCAGCCCCTACGACGGAAGCGGGAGCTCAGATACGCAGTATTTT.

The chain uses TRBV7-9 and TRBJ2-3; TRBD2 aligns across 8 bases. V lost 2 bases and J lost 4; bases outside the gene matches: 14. Per germline, CDR1 SEHNR and CDR2 FQNEAQ (reference sequence). CDR3 size: 18 residues. CDR3 region: CASSLYIGGAGGADTQYF. The DNA of the CDR3 is TGTGCCAGCAGCTTATATATCGGGGGTGCGGGAGGTGCAGATACGCAGTATTTT.

The chain uses TRBV6-5 and TRBJ2-1, with 8 bases matching TRBD2. CDR1 and CDR2 from the germline V gene are MNHEY and SVGAGI. The J segment lost 5 bases and the V segment lost 0 bases, leaving 6 bases of the junction unmatched. This CDR3 is built from 16 residues. The CDR3 spells CASSYSPAGVNNEQFF. DNA for the CDR3: TGTGCCAGCAGTTACTCGCCAGCGGGAGTCAACAATGAGCAGTTCTTC.

This chain links TRBV5-4 with TRBJ2-1; 12 bases are shared with TRBD2. Germline lookup yields CDR1 SGHNT and CDR2 YYREEE (reference sequence). CDR3 size: 17 residues. V was pared by 6 bases and J by 5 bases, with 12 bases of the junction left unmatched. DNA of the CDR3: TGTGCCAGCATCAGAACCGGGACTAGCGGGTCAGACAATGAGCAGTTCTTC. It is translated as CASIRTGTSGSDNEQFF. The full variable domain, in which reference TRBV5-4 and TRBJ2-1 provide the parts outside the CDR3, is ETGVTQSPTHLIKTRGQQVTLRCSSQSGHNTVSWYQQALGQGPQFIFQYYREEENGRGNFPPRFSGLQFPNYSSELNVNALELDDSALYLCASIRTGTSGSDNEQFFGPGTRLTVL.

The V call is TRBV4-3, the J call TRBJ2-2; TRBD2 agrees at 11 bases. Trimming removed 3 bases from V and 4 bases from J; junction bases left unmatched: 7. Germline assignment: CDR1 LGHNA and CDR2 YSLEER. The CDR3 length is 17 residues. The CDR3 DNA is TGCGCCAGCAGCCACGGGACTAGCGGAAAAATCACCGGGGAGCTGTTTTTT. This translates into CASSHGTSGKITGELFF.

This sequence joins TRBV7-9 and TRBJ2-1, with 8 positions matching TRBD2. V dropped 7 bases and J dropped 6; count of bases not matched to a gene: 14. The CDR3 length is 16 residues. Germline V gene data show CDR1 as SEHNR and CDR2 as FQNEAQ (reference sequence). The CDR3 nucleotides read TGTGCCAGCAAACCTGCCGGGACTAGTAAGCGCAATGAGCAGTTCTTC. Protein: CASKPAGTSKRNEQFF.

This chain connects TRBV5-1 to TRBJ2-5; D is tentatively TRBD1 or TRBD2 (5 bases each). Germline V lookup: CDR1 SGHRS, CDR2 YFSETQ. The CDR3 sequence is 13 residues long. The ends were cut back, 5 bases at V and 1 base at J, with 9 bases in the middle. The CDR3, as DNA: TGCGCCAGCAGTGGGGGACCCCAAGAGACCCAGTACTTC. Its protein product is CASSGGPQETQYF.

This clone has a single count. The chain carries TRBV28 and TRBJ1-4; D call uncertain. The CDR3 has 12 residues. V lost 3 bases, J lost 8 bases, and 7 bases lay in between. From germline, CDR1 is MDHEN and CDR2 SYDVKM. The CDR3 protein is CASSFFREKLFF. For the CDR3, the DNA is TGTGCCAGCAGTTTTTTCAGGGAAAAACTGTTTTTT. The variable domain in full, completed from reference TRBV28 and TRBJ1-4, reads DVKVTQSSRYLVKRTGEKVFLECVQDMDHENMFWYRQDPGLGLRLIYFSYDVKMKEKGDIPEGYSVSREKKERFSLILESASTNQTSMYLCASSFFREKLFFGSGTQLSVL.

The chain uses TRBV4-2 and TRBJ2-7; 7 nucleotides agree with TRBD1. Germline V gives CDR1 LGHNA, CDR2 YNFKEQ. This CDR3 contains 16 residues. V shed 1 base and J 7 bases; nucleotides not matched to a gene: 13. CDR3 coding DNA: TGTGCCAGCAGCCAAGTCTCTAATTCCCCAGGGGGAGAGCAGTACTTC. Its translation: CASSQVSNSPGGEQYF.